A selection of T cell receptor beta chains follows, all from one sample in a study of blood T cells in healthy people across ages. TCRdb ran MiXCR on the 5' RACE reads and lists one entry per CDR3 protein. The sample lists 600,000 to 850,000 distinct CDR3 sequences, 20% to 25% seen once, with more than 8% in the top ten. This sample also belongs to another study, concerning T cells of mothers and their children.

Sequencing was performed on blood. These TCRs come from a boy between 10 and 17 years old in good health. Both conserved end residues are part of each CDR3. The order of the fields is D gene, V gene, J gene, clone size, CDR3 DNA, CDR3 protein. The D gene is left open where the match is weak. A clone size is listed for some rows: how often the clone was seen (once, few, many), or a class if it is expanded.

d_gene: TRBD1
v_gene: TRBV27
j_gene: TRBJ1-4
abundance: .
CDR3nt: TGTGCCAGCAGGAACACAGGGGGTGAAAAACTGTTTTTT
CDR3aa: CASRNTGGEKLFF

d_gene: .
v_gene: TRBV2
j_gene: TRBJ2-3
abundance: .
CDR3nt: TGTGCCAGCAGCGAGGAGCCTTCCCCTGGAGATACGCAGTATTTT
CDR3aa: CASSEEPSPGDTQYF

d_gene: .
v_gene: TRBV12-3/TRBV12-4
j_gene: TRBJ2-7
abundance: few
CDR3nt: TGTGCCAGCAGTTTACAGAAAAGCTACGAGCAGTACTTC
CDR3aa: CASSLQKSYEQYF

d_gene: .
v_gene: TRBV6-1
j_gene: TRBJ2-5
abundance: .
CDR3nt: TGTGCCAGCAGTGAATTAAGGGTCGGAGAGACCCAGTACTTC
CDR3aa: CASSELRVGETQYF

d_gene: .
v_gene: TRBV29-1
j_gene: TRBJ2-7
abundance: .
CDR3nt: TGCAGCGTCAAACGAGGGAGAGACTCGGGGGCCTACGAGCAGTACTTC
CDR3aa: CSVKRGRDSGAYEQYF

d_gene: TRBD2
v_gene: TRBV29-1
j_gene: TRBJ2-1
abundance: few
CDR3nt: TGCAGCGTGACTAGCGGGTTAAGCTCCTACAATGAGCAGTTCTTC
CDR3aa: CSVTSGLSSYNEQFF

d_gene: .
v_gene: TRBV7-2
j_gene: TRBJ2-5
abundance: .
CDR3nt: TGTGCCAGCAGCTCTACCGGAGGGCATGGAGAGACCCAGTACTTC
CDR3aa: CASSSTGGHGETQYF

d_gene: TRBD1
v_gene: TRBV12-3/TRBV12-4
j_gene: TRBJ2-2
abundance: few
CDR3nt: TGTGCCAGCAGCTCCCCGCGGACAGGGATCTCCGGGGAGCTGTTTTTT
CDR3aa: CASSSPRTGISGELFF

d_gene: .
v_gene: TRBV11-2
j_gene: TRBJ2-7
abundance: .
CDR3nt: TGTGCCAGCAGGTCCGGGACAAATCCTTACGAGCAGTACTTC
CDR3aa: CASRSGTNPYEQYF

d_gene: .
v_gene: TRBV28
j_gene: TRBJ2-5
abundance: few
CDR3nt: TGTGCCAGCAGTTCTCCCAGAGTAGAGCAGTACTTC
CDR3aa: CASSSPRVEQYF

d_gene: .
v_gene: TRBV21-1
j_gene: TRBJ2-7
abundance: few
CDR3nt: TGTGCCAGCAGCAAAGAGAGCGACGAGCAGTACTTC
CDR3aa: CASSKESDEQYF